The clone carrying this TCR beta chain turned up a few times. Its antigen is unknown. The sample belongs to a study of cytomegalovirus exposure and HLA in healthy donors. General study findings and limits: There were 160 or so TCR beta chains listed as cytomegalovirus-associated. Follow-up analysis seemed to connect common viral pathogens with several of the most significant clusters identified. The authors later linked a missense DCLRE1C variant to TCR beta V- and J-gene trimming.

The ends were cut back, 2 bases at V and 4 bases at J, with 29 bases in the middle. Germline CDR1 is MNHEY and CDR2 is SMNVEV (reference sequence). The CDR3 is 20 amino acids. The primer mix had 60 Vbeta and 13 Jbeta primers. Generated by immunoSEQ multiplex PCR, the TCRdb table keeps only in-frame clones and is missing some. The profile shows tens of thousands of clones, over 55% of them singletons. The V call is TRBV27, the J call TRBJ2-5; D possibly corresponds to TRBD2 (6 bases). The sample was PBMCs. This receptor was taken from a woman aged 45-59 years in good health and CMV-seropositive. For the CDR3, the DNA is TGTGCCAGCAGTTTAAATTGCGGGGTACTAGATCCTGTGTGTGTAGAGACCCAGTACTTC. Translated, it gives CASSLNCGVLDPVCVETQYF.